The rows below give T cell receptor beta chains drawn from one sample of a study of control samples from healthy donors and cancer patients. Assay: immunoSEQ multiplex PCR; the TCRdb copy retains only in-frame clones and omits some. The sample has over 85,000 clones; 65% to 85% are singletons. The specimen sequenced was PBMCs. These receptors came from a man between 65 and 85 years old with lung cancer. CDR3s include the opening cysteine and the closing phenylalanine or tryptophan. A D gene is named only where the DNA matches it firmly. The size entry is marked missing in some rows and otherwise reads once, few, many or a size class.

V	J	D	size	CDR3	DNA
TRBV19	TRBJ1-5	-	-	CASSPQGWDRNQPQHF	TGTGCCAGTAGTCCCCAGGGCTGGGACCGCAATCAGCCCCAGCATTTT
TRBV7-9	TRBJ1-1	-	-	CASSLGSMNTEAFF	TGTGCCAGCAGCTTAGGGTCTATGAACACTGAAGCTTTCTTT
TRBV5-6	TRBJ1-1	-	-	CASSLAWGRNTEAFF	TGTGCCAGCAGCTTGGCCTGGGGGCGGAACACTGAAGCTTTCTTT
TRBV5-1	TRBJ1-5	TRBD1	-	CASSPGDRAGNQPQHF	TGCGCCAGCAGCCCTGGGGACAGGGCGGGCAATCAGCCCCAGCATTTT
TRBV9	TRBJ2-1	TRBD2	-	CASSVQPSGGREQFF	TGTGCCAGCAGCGTCCAGCCTAGCGGGGGGCGAGAGCAGTTCTTC
TRBV6-2/TRBV6-3	TRBJ2-3	-	-	CASSYSIASATDTQYF	TGTGCCAGCAGTTACTCCATAGCGAGTGCCACAGATACGCAGTATTTT
TRBV6-6	TRBJ2-6	TRBD2	few	CAGAGGNSGANVLTF	TGTGCCGGGGCGGGGGGTAACTCTGGGGCCAACGTCCTGACTTTC
TRBV5-1	TRBJ1-1	TRBD1	-	CASSKGTANTEAFF	TGCGCCAGCAGCAAAGGGACAGCGAACACTGAAGCTTTCTTT
TRBV5-1	TRBJ1-1	-	-	CASSSGRVLTEAFF	TGCGCCAGCAGCTCGGGCAGGGTACTAACTGAAGCTTTCTTT
TRBV6-5	TRBJ2-2	-	-	CASRAPEQNTGELFF	TGTGCCAGCAGGGCTCCGGAACAGAACACCGGGGAGCTGTTTTTT
TRBV7-8	TRBJ2-6	TRBD1	-	CASSKKGGQGISGANVLTF	TGTGCCAGCAGCAAGAAGGGAGGACAGGGGATCTCTGGGGCCAACGTCCTGACTTTC
TRBV12-3/TRBV12-4	TRBJ1-1	TRBD1	-	CASSRNRGRAFF	TGTGCCAGCAGCCGAAACAGGGGGCGAGCTTTCTTT
TRBV6-5	TRBJ2-1	TRBD1	-	CASRPGTGSYNEQFF	TGTGCCAGCAGGCCAGGGACAGGGTCGTACAATGAGCAGTTCTTC
TRBV18	TRBJ2-1	-	-	CASSKGQGQMTEQFF	TGTGCCAGCTCTAAAGGGCAGGGGCAGATGACTGAGCAGTTCTTC
TRBV7-2	TRBJ2-6	-	-	CASSSPTGELSGANVLTF	TGTGCCAGCAGCTCCCCGACAGGAGAGCTCTCTGGGGCCAACGTCCTGACTTTC
TRBV6-1	TRBJ1-6	-	once	CASSEWGGSPLHF	TGTGCCAGCAGTGAATGGGGGGGGTCACCCCTCCACTTT
TRBV19	TRBJ2-7	-	-	CASSSAGLTPQYF	TGTGCCAGTAGCTCGGCGGGACTGACACCTCAGTACTTC
TRBV3-1/TRBV3-2	TRBJ2-1	-	-	CASSQDRNNFNEQFF	TGTGCCAGCAGCCAAGATCGGAATAATTTTAATGAGCAGTTCTTC
TRBV27	TRBJ1-4	-	-	CASRYTGSAPEKLFF	TGTGCCAGCAGATATACAGGGTCGGCTCCTGAAAAACTGTTTTTT
TRBV6-6	TRBJ2-7	-	once	CASSQLAGYYEQYF	TGTGCCAGCAGTCAATTGGCCGGGTACTACGAGCAGTACTTC
TRBV19	TRBJ1-5	TRBD1	-	CASSAHRGGGNQPQHF	TGTGCCAGTAGTGCCCACAGGGGAGGGGGAAATCAGCCCCAGCATTTT
TRBV28	TRBJ2-3	-	-	CGIEGTDTQYF	TGTGGAATAGAGGGCACAGATACGCAGTATTTT
TRBV4-1	TRBJ1-5	-	-	CASSQKLGRINQPQHF	TGCGCCAGCAGCCAGAAACTGGGACGTATCAATCAGCCCCAGCATTTT
TRBV4-1	TRBJ2-1	TRBD1	-	CASSQRDRGVYNEQFF	TGCGCCAGCAGCCAAAGGGACAGGGGAGTCTACAATGAGCAGTTCTTC
TRBV30	TRBJ1-4	TRBD1	-	CAGTPRDRGNEKLFF	TGTGCCGGAACTCCCCGGGACAGGGGGAATGAAAAACTGTTTTTT
TRBV25-1	TRBJ2-1	-	-	CASSDPPGTRQFF	TGTGCCAGCAGTGACCCCCCGGGTACAAGACAGTTCTTC
TRBV10-1	TRBJ2-5	-	once	CASSELGSLQQETQYF	TGCGCCAGCTCGGAACTCGGGAGTCTCCAACAAGAGACCCAGTACTTC
TRBV2	TRBJ1-6	TRBD1	few	CASTGQNNSPLHF	TGTGCCAGTACGGGACAGAATAATTCACCCCTCCACTTT
TRBV3-1/TRBV3-2	TRBJ2-3	-	-	CASSQAPRIDTQYF	TGTGCCAGCAGCCAAGCCCCGAGAATAGATACGCAGTATTTT
TRBV28	TRBJ2-3	TRBD2	-	CASSLFALAGGSTSTDTQYF	TGTGCCAGCAGTTTATTTGCTCTAGCGGGGGGTTCGACTAGCACAGATACGCAGTATTTT
TRBV3-1/TRBV3-2	TRBJ1-5	-	once	CASSQDEGLEPQHF	TGTGCCAGCAGCCAAGATGAAGGCCTGGAGCCCCAGCATTTT
TRBV27	TRBJ1-5	-	-	CASSQGDGNQPQHF	TGTGCCAGCAGTCAAGGGGATGGCAATCAGCCCCAGCATTTT
TRBV6-5	TRBJ1-4	-	few	CASSYATGEKLFF	TGTGCCAGCAGTTACGCGACGGGAGAAAAACTGTTTTTT